The T cell receptor beta chain described here comes from a study of Ad26.COV2.S vaccination and SARS-CoV-2 variants. Whole-study findings and limits: Across vaccine and placebo recipients, the breadth of non-spike TCRs was similar.

Sequencing was performed with immunoSEQ multiplex PCR; in TCRdb, only in-frame clones are kept and a portion is missing. The sample contains a few hundred thousand clones, 90% of which appear only once. To note about this clone: Antigen unknown.

This CDR3 is 13 amino acids long. In germline, CDR1 is SQVTM, CDR2 ANQGSEA. V shed 3 bases and J shed 4 bases, with 12 bases lying between them. Indicated treatment: 15 to 20 received Ad26.COV2.S at low or high dose, single or two shots; 5 received placebo; per-sample allocation not given. Sampling occurred on day 63 after the first vaccine or placebo injection. The clonotype originates from a person between 18 and 65 years old who received the Ad26.COV2.S COVID-19 vaccine or a placebo. The material sequenced was peripheral blood, taken in a trial of Ad26.COV2.S vaccine versus placebo. The V gene is TRBV29-1, the J gene TRBJ1-1; D uncertain. CDR3 amino acids: CSVDVGVGTEAFF. CDR3 DNA sequence: TGCAGCGTTGACGTTGGGGTTGGCACTGAAGCTTTCTTT.